A single sample is the source of the 11 T cell receptor beta chains below, sequenced in a study of T-cell reconstitution after alpha-beta-depleted transplantation in children. A library of TCRbeta sequences, prepared with unique molecular identifiers, was generated. TCRdb reprocessed the PCR reads with MiXCR, giving one entry per CDR3 protein. Among 300,000 to 350,000 distinct CDR3 sequences, about 16% were seen once, and the ten largest hold about 41%. Sequences were derived from PBMCs, mostly from graft donor cells, sampled 360 days after TCRalphabeta/CD19-depleted stem cell transplant. The receptors come from a male patient between 2 and 10 years old who had a stem cell transplant for acute lymphoblastic leukemia, so the T cells may come from the graft donor.

The chain is built from TRBV7-3 and TRBJ1-4, with D uncertain. The CDR3 is made up of 15 amino acids. Germline V gene data show CDR1 as SGHTA and CDR2 as FQGTGA. With 0 bases removed from V and 6 bases from J, the gap between germline ends came to 11 bases. Here the CDR3 DNA reads TGTGCCAGCAGCTTAACAGGGAGTAGGGATGAAAAACTGTTTTTT. Its translation is CASSLTGSRDEKLFF.

This chain uses TRBV29-1 with TRBJ2-7; no definite D call. The CDR3 spans 11 residues. The V end was cut by 3 bases, the J end by 5 bases, with 8 bases between. Germline V lookup: CDR1 SQVTM, CDR2 ANQGSEA. The CDR3 here is CSVEDVNEQYF. CDR3 nucleotides: TGCAGCGTTGAGGACGTAAACGAGCAGTACTTC.

V gene TRBV7-8 combines with J gene TRBJ2-3, with TRBD2 matching over 7 bases. CDR3 length: 18 residues. Trimming removed 5 bases from V and 0 bases from J; junction bases left unmatched: 14. Germline V CDR1 and CDR2: SGHVS, FQNEAQ. In nucleotides, the CDR3 is TGTGCCAGCAGCACAGTGGTGGCGGGAGCCCTTAGCACAGATACGCAGTATTTT. Amino acids: CASSTVVAGALSTDTQYF.

Many counts were recorded for this clonotype. This sequence joins TRBV5-5 and TRBJ2-7; TRBD2 aligns across 12 bases. Germline V gene lookup returns CDR1 SGHKS and CDR2 YYEKEE (reference sequence). This CDR3 comprises 15 residues. V shed 3 bases and J 3 bases; nucleotides not matched to a gene: 4. CDR3 protein: CASSSLAGGVYEQYF. CDR3 nucleotides: TGTGCCAGCAGCTCCCTAGCGGGAGGGGTCTACGAGCAGTACTTC.

The rearrangement joins TRBV5-1 to TRBJ1-4; the D is unclear. Trimming stripped 2 bases from V and 7 bases from J, with 12 bases between. Germline V gene lookup returns CDR1 SGHRS and CDR2 YFSETQ. The CDR3 runs to 14 residues. The CDR3 region is CASSLGKGGEKLFF. The CDR3 bases are TGCGCCAGCAGCTTAGGGAAGGGTGGTGAAAAACTGTTTTTT.

This clonotype was counted at least ten times. This chain links TRBV4-3 with TRBJ2-3; 7 bases agree with TRBD2. This CDR3 is 16 amino acids long. Germline CDR1 LGHNA, CDR2 YSLEER. The V gene end was trimmed by 4 bases and the J gene end by 6 bases; junction bases not matched to a gene: 13. This CDR3 reads CASSLLTSSGRDTQYF. The CDR3 bases are TGCGCCAGCAGCCTCTTGACTAGCTCGGGAAGGGATACGCAGTATTTT.

This clonotype was counted between two and nine times. The chain has TRBV12-5 and TRBJ2-6, with D perhaps matching TRBD2 (6 bases). V was pared by 4 bases and J by 2 bases, with 9 bases between. Germline values: CDR1 LGHNT, CDR2 FRNRAP. The CDR3 runs 15 residues. The CDR3, as DNA: TGTGCTAGTGGTTCTGGGGAGGCTGGGGCCAACGTCCTGACTTTC. It codes for CASGSGEAGANVLTF.

The J gene is TRBJ1-2, the V gene TRBV12-3 or TRBV12-4; 9 bases map to TRBD1. The CDR3 covers 14 residues. V gave up 1 base and J gave up 7 bases; unmatched junction bases: 4. The CDR3 protein is CASSLDRGLGGYTF. CDR3 in DNA: TGTGCCAGCAGTTTAGACAGGGGGCTCGGTGGCTACACCTTC.

This chain connects TRBV29-1 to TRBJ2-1; TRBD2 aligns across 12 bases. The CDR3 spans 16 residues. Germline values: CDR1 SQVTM, CDR2 ANQGSEA. With V trimmed by 7 bases and J by 4 bases, 11 bases remained unmatched. The CDR3 spells CSAKTSGSWAYNEQFF. CDR3 in DNA: TGCAGCGCCAAGACTAGCGGGAGTTGGGCATACAATGAGCAGTTCTTC.

V gene TRBV12-3 or TRBV12-4 combines with J gene TRBJ2-1; 10 nucleotides agree with TRBD2. CDR3 length: 17 amino acids. V shed 5 bases and J 4 bases; nucleotides not matched to a gene: 11. CDR3 in amino acids: CASSPWAGTSEYNEQFF. The DNA of the CDR3 is TGTGCCAGCAGTCCGTGGGCCGGGACTAGCGAATACAATGAGCAGTTCTTC.

This clonotype was seen a handful of times. CDR3 sequence: CASSPLRTELSYEQYF. The CDR3 coding sequence is TGTGCCAGCAGCCCCCTGCGGACCGAGCTCTCCTACGAGCAGTACTTC. The V and J genes are TRBV7-9 and TRBJ2-7; D is ambiguous. In germline, CDR1 is SEHNR, CDR2 FQNEAQ (reference sequence). V dropped 5 bases and J dropped 0 bases, with 17 bases sitting between them. CDR3 length: 16 residues.